These 15 T cell receptor beta chains originate from one sample sequenced in a study of OX40 agonist ivuxolimab in advanced cancers. The repertoire was sequenced with immunoSEQ multiplex PCR; TCRdb's copy has only in-frame clones and lacks some. Among around 70,000 clones listed, around four fifths were seen once. The sequenced sample was CD4+ or CD8+ T cells sorted from blood, obtained in a trial of the OX40 agonist ivuxolimab. These receptors were collected from an adult with an advanced solid tumor such as melanoma, head and neck, liver or kidney cancer.

Comment on this clone: In the same sample, other DNA sequences code for this CDR3. The chain is built from TRBV11-3 and TRBJ2-1, with TRBD2 matching 8 bases. V trimming: 5 bases; J trimming: 0 bases; junction bases outside the gene matches: 3. CDR1 SGHNT and CDR2 YENEEA come from the germline V gene. CDR3 length equals 15 residues. CDR3: CASSPSGSSYNEQFF. Written as DNA, the CDR3 is TGTGCCAGCAGCCCAAGCGGGAGCTCCTACAATGAGCAGTTCTTC.

This clone has just one count. The chain combines TRBV5-4 with TRBJ1-4; 7 bases are shared with TRBD1. The CDR3 is made up of 14 amino acids. The germline V gene has CDR1 SGHNT and CDR2 YYREEE (reference sequence). Trimming took 4 bases from V and 3 from J; bases not matched to a gene: 3. The chain's CDR3 is CASSPGGSNEKLFF. CDR3 DNA sequence: TGTGCCAGCAGCCCAGGGGGGTCTAATGAAAAACTGTTTTTT.

A few counts support this clone. CDR3 sequence reads: CASSEGGEYGYTF. The CDR3 DNA follows: TGTGCCAGCAGTGAAGGGGGCGAATATGGCTACACCTTC. The V and J genes are TRBV6-5 and TRBJ1-2, with 7 bases aligning to TRBD1. CDR3 length: 13 amino acids. Germline V CDR1 and CDR2: MNHEY, SVGAGI. J gave up 5 bases and V 5 bases, and 5 bases lay outside the gene matches.

The CDR3: CASSRRLAGVETQYF. The CDR3 nucleotides are TGTGCCAGCAGCCGCAGACTAGCGGGAGTCGAGACCCAGTACTTC. This chain connects TRBV14 to TRBJ2-5; 12 bases map to TRBD2. Germline V gene sequence: CDR1 SGHDN, CDR2 FVKESK. There are 15 residues in the CDR3. Unmatched junction bases numbered 5, after V lost 4 bases and J lost 5 bases.

This clone was counted at least ten times. This chain links TRBV5-1 with TRBJ2-6, with D possibly TRBD1 on 6 matching bases. The germline gives CDR1 SGHRS, CDR2 YFSETQ. Between the trimmed V and J ends, which lost 0 bases and 2 bases, there was a span of 9 bases. The CDR3 has 16 residues. The CDR3 reads CASSLGQEAGANVLTF. In nucleotides, the CDR3 is TGCGCCAGCAGCTTGGGACAGGAAGCTGGGGCCAACGTCCTGACTTTC.

This chain connects TRBV5-1 to TRBJ1-3, with 8 bases aligning to TRBD1. Per germline, CDR1 SGHRS and CDR2 YFSETQ. The CDR3 runs 15 residues. Trimming took 5 bases from V and 4 from J; bases not matched to a gene: 8. The CDR3 here is CASRAGGARGNTIYF. The CDR3 DNA reads as TGCGCCAGCAGGGCAGGGGGCGCGAGAGGAAACACCATATATTTT.

The chain's CDR3 is CASSQEWTGVSNQPQHF. CDR3 DNA: TGTGCCAGCAGCCAAGAGTGGACAGGGGTGAGCAATCAGCCCCAGCATTTT. V gene TRBV4-2 combines with J gene TRBJ1-5, with TRBD1 matching 9 bases. The V gene end was trimmed by 0 bases and the J gene end by 1 base; junction bases not matched to a gene: 4. This CDR3 spans 17 amino acids. The germline V gene has CDR1 LGHNA and CDR2 YNFKEQ.

This clone was seen a single time. The rearrangement uses TRBV6-4 and TRBJ2-7, with 8 nucleotides matching TRBD2. The germline V gene encodes CDR1 MRHNA and CDR2 SNTAGT. Trimming took 6 bases from V and 1 from J; bases not matched to a gene: 2. The CDR3 sequence is 13 residues long. The CDR3 region is CASSPSGSYEQYF. The CDR3 bases are TGTGCCAGCAGCCCTAGCGGGTCCTACGAGCAGTACTTC.

This CDR3 is CASTLSAGPHQPQHF. DNA of the CDR3: TGTGCCAGCACCCTATCGGCAGGGCCCCATCAGCCCCAGCATTTT. The chain joins TRBV7-2 to TRBJ1-5; possibly TRBD1 for D (5 bases). The V end was cut by 7 bases, the J end by 5 bases, with 18 bases between. The CDR3 runs 15 residues. CDR1 and CDR2 from the germline V gene are SGHTA and FQGNSA.

The CDR3 reads CASSVVSLAGARDEQFF. The DNA for the CDR3 is TGTGCCAGCAGCGTAGTTTCCCTAGCGGGCGCCAGGGATGAGCAGTTCTTC. This chain links TRBV9 with TRBJ2-1; 8 bases are shared with TRBD2. The CDR3 extends over 17 amino acids. Per the germline V gene, CDR1 is SGDLS and CDR2 is YYNGEE. V trimming: 0 bases; J trimming: 8 bases; junction bases outside the gene matches: 13. Using reference TRBV9 and TRBJ2-1 for the parts outside the CDR3, the full variable domain is DSGVTQTPKHLITATGQRVTLRCSPRSGDLSVYWYQQSLDQGLQFLIQYYNGEERAKGNILERFSAQQFPDLHSELNLSSLELGDSALYFCASSVVSLAGARDEQFFGPGTRLTVL.

This chain uses TRBV27 with TRBJ2-3; D uncertain. The germline V gene has CDR1 MNHEY and CDR2 SMNVEV (reference sequence). This CDR3 has 12 amino acids. V was cut by 5 bases and J by 7 bases, with 10 bases left in between. CDR3 protein: CASSPASNTQYF. For the CDR3, the DNA is TGTGCCAGCAGTCCCGCCTCGAATACGCAGTATTTT.

DNA of the CDR3: TGTGCCAGCAGCTTAGACGGGAGGGGGGAGCAGTACTTC. Residues: CASSLDGRGEQYF. The chain couples TRBV7-2 to TRBJ2-7; TRBD2 aligns across 8 bases. V shed 1 base and J 7 bases; nucleotides not matched to a gene: 3. Germline V CDR1 and CDR2: SGHTA, FQGNSA. This CDR3 has 13 amino acids.

V is TRBV5-6 and J is TRBJ1-4; D possibly corresponds to TRBD1 (5 bases). CDR3 size: 16 residues. CDR1 is SGHDT and CDR2 is YYEEEE in the germline V gene. The V and J ends lost 7 bases and 0 bases respectively, with 16 bases between them. CDR3 protein: CASGTFGTATNEKLFF. The CDR3 bases are TGTGCCAGCGGGACCTTTGGGACGGCAACTAATGAAAAACTGTTTTTT.

The gene calls are TRBV6-1 and TRBJ2-6; D unresolved. V was cut by 0 bases and J by 2 bases, with 8 bases left in between. This CDR3 contains 16 residues. Germline V gene lookup returns CDR1 MNHNS and CDR2 SASEGT. The CDR3 protein is CASSEAQVTGANVLTF. CDR3 DNA: TGTGCCAGCAGTGAAGCGCAGGTAACTGGGGCCAACGTCCTGACTTTC.

The J gene is TRBJ2-1, the V gene TRBV14; maybe TRBD1 (5 bases). CDR3 length: 14 amino acids. Germline lookup yields CDR1 SGHDN and CDR2 FVKESK. With 1 base removed from V and 8 bases from J, the gap between germline ends came to 12 bases. The CDR3 loop reads CASSQGRVGDEQFF. For the CDR3, the DNA is TGTGCCAGCAGCCAAGGCAGGGTAGGCGATGAGCAGTTCTTC.